Following are 29 T cell receptor beta chains from one sample sequenced in a study of T-cell reconstitution after alpha-beta-depleted transplantation in children. Molecular barcoding with unique molecular identifiers was used for the TCRbeta library. MiXCR, run by TCRdb on the PCR reads, gives a single entry per CDR3 protein. This sample yields around 78,000 distinct CDR3 sequences, of which approximately 7.4% are seen a single time; around 2.6% belongs to the top ten. Material: PBMCs from the stem cell graft donor, obtained from the stem cell graft. The receptors here all came from a human donor who donated a stem cell graft to a child with acute lymphoblastic leukemia.

The table lists this clonotype with many counts. J is TRBJ1-1 and V is TRBV27; no firm D call. The CDR3 extends over 14 amino acids. V dropped 2 bases and J dropped 2 bases, with 9 bases sitting between them. Germline CDR1 and CDR2: MNHEY and SMNVEV (reference sequence). Here the CDR3 reads CASSLRSSNTEAFF. CDR3 bases: TGTGCCAGCAGTTTACGTTCAAGCAACACTGAAGCTTTCTTT.

This chain connects TRBV5-4 to TRBJ2-4; D remains unclear. Germline V gene sequence: CDR1 SGHNT, CDR2 YYREEE (reference sequence). CDR3 length equals 13 residues. The V end lost 1 base, the J end lost 4 bases, and 6 bases lay between the germline ends. CDR3 sequence reads: CASSLPEKNIQYF. CDR3 nucleotide sequence: TGTGCCAGCAGCTTGCCGGAAAAAAACATTCAGTACTTC.

This clonotype was found many times. The chain is built from TRBV27 and TRBJ2-1; perhaps TRBD1 as D (6 bases). The CDR3 is 16 residues long. V lost 6 bases and J lost 1, with 16 bases in between. CDR1 and CDR2 from the germline V gene are MNHEY and SMNVEV (reference sequence). Here the CDR3 DNA reads TGTGCCAGCAGCCGGCGACAGGAGTGGTCCTACAATGAGCAGTTCTTC. It codes for CASSRRQEWSYNEQFF.

The table lists this clonotype with many counts. The chain is built from TRBV20-1 and TRBJ2-1, with D possibly being TRBD1 (5 bases). V was trimmed by 6 bases and J by 4 bases, leaving 10 bases between them. Germline assignment: CDR1 DFQATT and CDR2 SNEGSKA (reference sequence). The CDR3 sequence is 12 residues long. The CDR3 DNA reads as TGCAGTGCCCCCGACAGTTACAATGAGCAGTTCTTC. It yields the protein CSAPDSYNEQFF.

The rearrangement joins TRBV6-1 to TRBJ2-2; TRBD1 aligns across 8 bases. The CDR3 runs 16 residues. Germline V gene lookup returns CDR1 MNHNS and CDR2 SASEGT. The trim removed 6 bases at V and 5 bases at J, leaving 11 bases unmatched. CDR3 sequence: CASSPQTGDGTGELFF. The CDR3 DNA reads TGTGCCAGCAGCCCTCAGACAGGGGATGGGACCGGGGAGCTGTTTTTT.

For the CDR3, the DNA is TGCAGTGCCTCGAGACGGGGGCTGAACACCGGGGAGCTGTTTTTT. This codes for CSASRRGLNTGELFF. The chain couples TRBV20-1 to TRBJ2-2, with D perhaps TRBD1 or TRBD2 (6 bases each). CDR3 length: 15 residues. Trimming removed 6 bases from V and 1 base from J, with 15 bases in between. Germline V gene lookup returns CDR1 DFQATT and CDR2 SNEGSKA (reference sequence).

Regarding this clonotype: This may stem from a read error, because a much larger clone lies one nucleotide away. V gene TRBV3-1 combines with J gene TRBJ2-1; TRBD1 matches at 8 bases. The V gene's germline CDR1 is LGHDT and CDR2 YNNKEL (reference sequence). The CDR3 has 17 amino acids. The CDR3 loop is CASTQLTTGGSYNEQFF. DNA for the CDR3: TGTGCCAGCACCCAACTGACAACAGGGGGGTCCTACAATGAGCAGTTCTTC.

In its sample, this clonotype was seen many times. The rearrangement joins TRBV20-1 to TRBJ2-7; D remains unclear. The V gene's germline CDR1 is DFQATT and CDR2 SNEGSKA (reference sequence). V dropped 4 bases and J dropped 5 bases, with 12 bases sitting between them. This CDR3 is built from 12 residues. The CDR3 spells CSAKYQIHEQYF. The CDR3, as DNA: TGCAGTGCTAAATACCAGATCCACGAGCAGTACTTC.

DNA for the CDR3: TGTGCCAGCAGTTCGAGGTATGGCTACACCTTC. Translated, it gives CASSSRYGYTF. The chain uses TRBV28 and TRBJ1-2; no definite D call. This CDR3 has 11 amino acids. The V gene's germline CDR1 is MDHEN and CDR2 SYDVKM. V was trimmed by 4 bases and J by 5 bases, leaving 5 bases between them.

This clonotype was recorded many times. J is TRBJ1-1 and V is TRBV20-1; 7 nucleotides match TRBD1. The V gene end was trimmed by 4 bases and the J gene end by 0 bases; junction bases not matched to a gene: 8. Per the germline V gene, CDR1 is DFQATT and CDR2 is SNEGSKA (reference sequence). This CDR3 has 15 amino acids. The CDR3 here is CSAIRGTTLNTEAFF. CDR3 in DNA: TGCAGTGCTATCAGGGGGACGACCTTGAACACTGAAGCTTTCTTT.

The table lists this clonotype with many counts. The chain links TRBV6-5 to TRBJ1-6; D is ambiguous. The CDR3 spans 13 residues. The V gene's germline CDR1 is MNHEY and CDR2 SVGAGI. V lost 5 bases, J lost 7 bases, and 9 bases lay in between. CDR3 residues: CASSRYQNSPLHF. The CDR3 DNA follows: TGTGCCAGCAGTCGATACCAAAATTCACCCCTCCACTTT.

This clonotype showed up many times. This rearrangement joins TRBV7-2 to TRBJ2-3; D remains ambiguous. The CDR3 has 16 residues. The germline gives CDR1 SGHTA, CDR2 FQGNSA. Trimming took 1 base from V and 0 from J, leaving 11 bases between them. In nucleotides, the CDR3 is TGTGCCAGCAGCTTAGGCTGGCGAGTTAGCACAGATACGCAGTATTTT. Protein: CASSLGWRVSTDTQYF.

This clonotype was counted a few times. The rearrangement uses TRBV11-1 and TRBJ2-1; 16 bases align to TRBD2. This CDR3 comprises 15 residues. Germline trimming cut 5 bases from V and 13 bases from J; bases unmatched to any gene: 8. The germline V gene has CDR1 SGHAT and CDR2 FQDESV (reference sequence). The CDR3 DNA sequence: TGTGCCAGCAGCCCCTCGGGACTAGCGGGGGGGACCCAGTTCTTC. Translated, it gives CASSPSGLAGGTQFF.

Ten or more counts support this clonotype. The rearrangement uses TRBV20-1 and TRBJ1-5, with D possibly matching TRBD1 (5 bases). Trimming took off 6 bases at V and 4 bases at J, with 16 bases between the two ends. The CDR3 contains 14 residues. CDR1 is DFQATT, CDR2 SNEGSKA, per germline (reference sequence). The CDR3 bases are TGCAGTGCGCGGGACCAAGTCTCTAATCAGCCCCAGCATTTT. Protein: CSARDQVSNQPQHF.

This clonotype was recorded a few times. The chain uses TRBV6-2 or TRBV6-3 and TRBJ1-5; D remains ambiguous. The CDR3 extends over 18 amino acids. V was shortened by 4 bases and J by 4 bases, with 23 bases between the two germline ends. Germline lookup yields CDR1 MNHEY and CDR2 SVGEGT. The CDR3 region is CASSSRGGARTNNQPQHF. As DNA, the CDR3 is TGTGCCAGCAGTTCTCGGGGTGGAGCCCGAACAAATAATCAGCCCCAGCATTTT.

The CDR3 spells CSARDGDRGNNEQFF. CDR3 DNA: TGCAGTGCTAGAGACGGGGATAGGGGAAACAATGAGCAGTTCTTC. V usage is TRBV20-1 and J usage is TRBJ2-1; D assignment may be TRBD1 or TRBD2 (5 bases each). The CDR3 has 15 amino acids. V dropped 0 bases and J dropped 5 bases, with 14 bases sitting between them. The germline V gene encodes CDR1 DFQATT and CDR2 SNEGSKA (reference sequence).

This clonotype was recorded at least ten times. The chain combines TRBV29-1 with TRBJ1-5; TRBD1 might be the D (6 bases). The CDR3 loop spans 15 amino acids. Deletions cut 5 bases from V and 0 bases from J, with 14 bases between. CDR1 and CDR2 (germline): SQVTM, ANQGSEA. This chain's CDR3 is CSVRQDRGSNQPQHF. As DNA, the CDR3 is TGCAGCGTTAGACAGGATCGGGGTAGCAATCAGCCCCAGCATTTT.

The chain links TRBV7-9 to TRBJ1-1; D call uncertain. Trimming removed 0 bases from V and 7 bases from J, with 15 bases in between. Germline V gene data show CDR1 as SEHNR and CDR2 as FQNEAQ (reference sequence). The CDR3 sequence is 15 residues long. The CDR3 sequence: CASSLAVGNFGEAFF. DNA of the CDR3: TGTGCCAGCAGCTTAGCCGTCGGGAATTTTGGTGAAGCTTTCTTT.

There are many counts of this clonotype. The CDR3 DNA is TGTGCCAGCAGTTCGGACAGGACTCATCAGCCCCAGCATTTT. Encoded protein: CASSSDRTHQPQHF. The chain has TRBV28 and TRBJ1-5; TRBD1 matches at 7 bases. The CDR3 runs 14 residues. Germline V gene sequence: CDR1 MDHEN, CDR2 SYDVKM. With V trimmed by 4 bases and J by 5 bases, 5 bases remained unmatched.

This clonotype was detected only a few times. The chain has TRBV28 and TRBJ2-1; 12 positions match TRBD2. Germline CDR1 MDHEN, CDR2 SYDVKM. V lost 8 bases, J lost 8 bases, and 10 bases stayed unmatched. The CDR3 has 15 residues. CDR3 loop: CASGLLAGGLHEQFF. DNA of the CDR3: TGTGCCAGCGGACTACTAGCGGGAGGTCTGCATGAGCAGTTCTTC.

The chain joins TRBV14 to TRBJ2-7; the D is unclear. Germline V gene data show CDR1 as SGHDN and CDR2 as FVKESK. V shed 0 bases and J shed 3 bases, with 6 bases lying between them. The CDR3 runs 13 residues. CDR3 sequence reads: CASSQDLSYEQYF. In DNA, the CDR3 is TGTGCCAGCAGCCAAGATTTAAGCTACGAGCAGTACTTC.

The chain is built from TRBV7-2 and TRBJ2-3; 11 nucleotides line up with TRBD2. The V gene's germline CDR1 is SGHTA and CDR2 FQGNSA. There are 14 residues in the CDR3. The V segment lost 5 bases and the J segment 7 bases; nucleotides outside the gene matches: 5. This CDR3 is CASSPSGGLNTQYF. The CDR3 bases are TGTGCCAGCAGCCCTAGCGGGGGGCTGAATACGCAGTATTTT.

This clonotype showed up many times. The gene calls are TRBV12-3 or TRBV12-4 and TRBJ2-1; 8 positions match TRBD2. The junction had 9 bases not matched to a gene; V was cut back by 4 bases and J by 7 bases. This CDR3 spans 15 amino acids. The CDR3 DNA reads TGTGCCAGCAGTTCCCTCTTAGCGGGGCGAAATGAGCAGTTCTTC. Its protein is CASSSLLAGRNEQFF.

This clonotype was seen more than once but under ten times. The rearrangement links TRBV3-1 to TRBJ2-3; no definite D call. The CDR3 contains 14 residues. Trimming shortened V by 1 base and J by 5 bases, and 10 bases separated the two germline ends. Germline values: CDR1 LGHDT, CDR2 YNNKEL (reference sequence). For the CDR3, the DNA is TGTGCCAGCAGCCAAGCGGGCGCCGGAGATACGCAGTATTTT. Protein sequence: CASSQAGAGDTQYF.

J is TRBJ2-5 and V is TRBV5-1; 11 bases match TRBD2. The CDR3 contains 17 residues. Germline V lookup: CDR1 SGHRS, CDR2 YFSETQ. J gave up 2 bases and V 1 base, and 7 bases lay outside the gene matches. CDR3 amino acids: CASSLFGTSGTQETQYF. CDR3 DNA: TGCGCCAGCAGCTTGTTCGGGACTAGCGGAACACAAGAGACCCAGTACTTC.

This clonotype was observed at least ten times. The genes are TRBV7-2 and TRBJ1-5; 8 nucleotides agree with TRBD1. Trimming removed 4 bases from V and 5 bases from J; junction bases left unmatched: 1. Germline V gene lookup returns CDR1 SGHTA and CDR2 FQGNSA. The CDR3 runs to 13 residues. The CDR3: CASSWTGYQPQHF. The CDR3, as DNA: TGTGCCAGCAGCTGGACAGGGTATCAGCCCCAGCATTTT. Complete variable domain (other parts from reference TRBV7-2 and TRBJ1-5): GAGVSQSPSNKVTEKGKDVELRCDPISGHTALYWYRQSLGQGLEFLIYFQGNSAPDKSGLPSDRFSAERTGGSVSTLTIQRTQQEDSAVYLCASSWTGYQPQHFGDGTRLSIL.

The V and J genes are TRBV29-1 and TRBJ2-1; a possible D gene is TRBD2 (6 bases). Germline values: CDR1 SQVTM, CDR2 ANQGSEA. The germline V and J ends were trimmed by 1 base and 4 bases, with 11 bases remaining between them. This CDR3 comprises 14 residues. The CDR3 sequence is CSVEVPSVYNEQFF. CDR3 bases: TGCAGCGTTGAAGTCCCTAGCGTTTACAATGAGCAGTTCTTC.

Many counts were recorded for this clonotype. This chain links TRBV5-1 with TRBJ2-7; 9 nucleotides line up with TRBD1. The CDR3 extends over 14 amino acids. V lost 3 bases, J lost 5 bases, and 6 bases stayed unmatched. CDR1 is SGHRS, CDR2 YFSETQ, per germline. CDR3 sequence reads: CASSSGTGTHEQYF. CDR3 coding DNA: TGCGCCAGCAGCTCCGGGACAGGGACCCACGAGCAGTACTTC. Together with reference TRBV5-1 and TRBJ2-7, the CDR3 gives the full variable domain: KAGVTQTPRYLIKTRGQQVTLSCSPISGHRSVSWYQQTPGQGLQFLFEYFSETQRNKGNFPGRFSGRQFSNSRSEMNVSTLELGDSALYLCASSSGTGTHEQYFGPGTRLTVT.

Judged by abundance, this clonotype is large. The chain is built from TRBV5-1 and TRBJ2-7, with TRBD1 identical over 9 bases. Trimming cost V 5 bases and J 5 bases; bases outside gene matches: 11. The CDR3 is 15 amino acids. Germline values: CDR1 SGHRS, CDR2 YFSETQ. The CDR3 DNA is TGCGCCAGCAGATATCGGACAGGGGTATTGGACGAGCAGTACTTC. It encodes CASRYRTGVLDEQYF.